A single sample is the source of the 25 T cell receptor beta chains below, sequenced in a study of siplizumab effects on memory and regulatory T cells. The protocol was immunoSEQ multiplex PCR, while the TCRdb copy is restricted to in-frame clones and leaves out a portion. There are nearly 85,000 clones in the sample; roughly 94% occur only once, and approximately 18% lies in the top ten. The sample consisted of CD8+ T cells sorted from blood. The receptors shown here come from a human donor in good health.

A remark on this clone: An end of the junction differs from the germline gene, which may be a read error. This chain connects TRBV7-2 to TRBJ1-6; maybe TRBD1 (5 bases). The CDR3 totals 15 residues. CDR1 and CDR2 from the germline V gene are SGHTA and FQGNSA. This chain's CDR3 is CANSNNRRYNSPLHF. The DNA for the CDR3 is TGTGCCAACAGCAATAACAGGAGATATAATTCACCCCTCCACTTT.

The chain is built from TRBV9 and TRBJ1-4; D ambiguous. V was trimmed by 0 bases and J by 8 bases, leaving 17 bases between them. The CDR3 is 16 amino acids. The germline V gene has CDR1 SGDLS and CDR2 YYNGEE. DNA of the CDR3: TGTGCCAGCAGCGTAGACGGAGCAGGTCTAGGGGAAAAACTGTTTTTT. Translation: CASSVDGAGLGEKLFF.

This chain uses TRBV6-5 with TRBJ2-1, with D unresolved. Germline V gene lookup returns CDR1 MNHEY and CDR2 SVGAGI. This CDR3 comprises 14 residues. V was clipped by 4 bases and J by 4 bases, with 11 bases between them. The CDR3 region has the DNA TGTGCCAGCAGTTTAGGAAGAGGTTACAATGAGCAGTTCTTC. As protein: CASSLGRGYNEQFF.

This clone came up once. The CDR3 coding sequence is TGTGCCAGCAGCCTACGATATGAGCAGTTCTTC. Its translation is CASSLRYEQFF. The genes are TRBV7-2 and TRBJ2-1; D remains ambiguous. This CDR3 spans 11 amino acids. Germline-derived CDR1 and CDR2 are SGHTA and FQGNSA. Trimming removed 5 bases at V and 8 bases at J, with 7 bases between. The full variable domain, its missing parts supplied by reference TRBV7-2 and TRBJ2-1, is GAGVSQSPSNKVTEKGKDVELRCDPISGHTALYWYRQSLGQGLEFLIYFQGNSAPDKSGLPSDRFSAERTGGSVSTLTIQRTQQEDSAVYLCASSLRYEQFFGPGTRLTVL.

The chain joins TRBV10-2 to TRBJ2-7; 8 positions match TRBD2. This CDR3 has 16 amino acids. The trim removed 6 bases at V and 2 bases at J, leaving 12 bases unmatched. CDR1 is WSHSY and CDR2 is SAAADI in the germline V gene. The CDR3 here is CASSSGLGTKTYEQYF. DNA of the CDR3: TGCGCCAGCAGCTCGGGACTAGGAACTAAGACCTACGAGCAGTACTTC.

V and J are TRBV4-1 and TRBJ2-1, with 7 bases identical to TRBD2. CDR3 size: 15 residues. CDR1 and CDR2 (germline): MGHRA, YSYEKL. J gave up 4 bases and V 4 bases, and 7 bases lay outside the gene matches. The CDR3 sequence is CASSPPPGGYNEQFF. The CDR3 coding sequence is TGCGCCAGCAGCCCCCCGCCGGGGGGATACAATGAGCAGTTCTTC.

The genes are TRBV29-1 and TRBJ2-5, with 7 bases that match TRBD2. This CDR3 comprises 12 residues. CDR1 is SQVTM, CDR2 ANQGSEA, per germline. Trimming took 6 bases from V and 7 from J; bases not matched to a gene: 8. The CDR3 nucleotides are TGCAGCGTCGTAGGAGGGGAGGGGACCCAGTACTTC. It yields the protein CSVVGGEGTQYF. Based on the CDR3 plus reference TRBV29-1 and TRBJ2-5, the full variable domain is SAVISQKPSRDICQRGTSLTIQCQVDSQVTMMFWYRQQPGQSLTLIATANQGSEATYESGFVIDKFPISRPNLTFSTLTVSNMSPEDSSIYLCSVVGGEGTQYFGPGTRLLVL.

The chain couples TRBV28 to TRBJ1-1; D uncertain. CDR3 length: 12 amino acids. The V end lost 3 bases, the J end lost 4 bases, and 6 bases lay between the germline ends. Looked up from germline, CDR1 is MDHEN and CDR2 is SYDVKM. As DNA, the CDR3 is TGTGCCAGCAGTTTTGTGGGCACTGAAGCTTTCTTT. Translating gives CASSFVGTEAFF.

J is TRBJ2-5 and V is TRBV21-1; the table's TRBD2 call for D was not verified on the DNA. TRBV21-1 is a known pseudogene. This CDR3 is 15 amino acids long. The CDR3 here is CASSQRGLLQETQYF. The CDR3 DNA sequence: TGTGCCAGCAGCCAACGAGGACTACTCCAAGAGACCCAGTACTTC.

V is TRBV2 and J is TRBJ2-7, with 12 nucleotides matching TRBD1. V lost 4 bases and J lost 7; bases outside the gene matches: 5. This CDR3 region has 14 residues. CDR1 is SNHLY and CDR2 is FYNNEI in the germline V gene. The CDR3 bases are TGTGCCAGCAGTGGGGACAGGGGGCCAGGTGAGCAGTACTTC. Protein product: CASSGDRGPGEQYF.

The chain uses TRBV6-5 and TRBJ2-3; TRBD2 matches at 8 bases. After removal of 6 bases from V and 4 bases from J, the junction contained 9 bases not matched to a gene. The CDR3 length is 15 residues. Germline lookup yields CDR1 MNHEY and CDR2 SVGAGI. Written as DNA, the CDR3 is TGTGCCAGCAGGATCCAAAGCGGGAGCCCAGATACGCAGTATTTT. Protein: CASRIQSGSPDTQYF.

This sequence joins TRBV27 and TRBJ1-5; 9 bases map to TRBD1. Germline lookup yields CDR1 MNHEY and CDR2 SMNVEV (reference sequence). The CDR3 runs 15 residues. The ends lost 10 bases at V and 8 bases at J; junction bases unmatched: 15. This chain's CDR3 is CATSNRGRTVEPQHF. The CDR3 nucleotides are TGTGCCACCTCCAACAGGGGGCGTACGGTGGAGCCCCAGCATTTT.

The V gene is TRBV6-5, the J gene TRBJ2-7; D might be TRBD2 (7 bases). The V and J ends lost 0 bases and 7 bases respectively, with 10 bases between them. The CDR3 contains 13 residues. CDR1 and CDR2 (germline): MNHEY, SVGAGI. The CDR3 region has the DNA TGTGCCAGCAGTTACTCCGGGGGGCGAGAGCAGTACTTC. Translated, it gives CASSYSGGREQYF.

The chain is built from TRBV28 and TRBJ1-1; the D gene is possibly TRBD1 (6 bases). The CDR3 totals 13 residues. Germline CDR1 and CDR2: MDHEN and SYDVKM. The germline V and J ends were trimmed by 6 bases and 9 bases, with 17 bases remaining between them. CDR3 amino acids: CASSHLLDSKAFF. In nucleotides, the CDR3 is TGTGCCAGCAGCCACCTCCTGGACAGTAAAGCTTTCTTT.

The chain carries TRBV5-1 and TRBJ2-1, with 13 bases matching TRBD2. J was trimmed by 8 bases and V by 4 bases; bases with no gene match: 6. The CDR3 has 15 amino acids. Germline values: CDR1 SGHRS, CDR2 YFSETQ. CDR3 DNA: TGCGCCAGCAGCATAACTAGCGGGAGGGGCTATGAGCAGTTCTTC. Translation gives CASSITSGRGYEQFF.

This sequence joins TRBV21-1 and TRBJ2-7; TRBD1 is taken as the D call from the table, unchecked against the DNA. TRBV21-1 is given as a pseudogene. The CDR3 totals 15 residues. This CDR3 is CASSKVPGLGSEQYF. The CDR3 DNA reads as TGTGCCAGCAGCAAAGTTCCAGGGTTAGGAAGCGAGCAGTACTTC.

The DNA of the CDR3 is TGTGCCAGCAGCCAAGCGTTGAGGTTATCCTACGAGCAGTACTTC. Its protein is CASSQALRLSYEQYF. The V gene is TRBV4-2, the J gene TRBJ2-7; D gene unclear. The CDR3 has 15 residues. V was clipped by 1 base and J by 1 base, with 11 bases between them. Germline loops: CDR1 LGHNA, CDR2 YNFKEQ.

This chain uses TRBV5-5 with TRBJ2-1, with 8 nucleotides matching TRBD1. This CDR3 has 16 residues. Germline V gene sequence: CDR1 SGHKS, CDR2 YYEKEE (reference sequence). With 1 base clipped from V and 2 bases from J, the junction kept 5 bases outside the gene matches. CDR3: CASSLYQGAAYNEQFF. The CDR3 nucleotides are TGTGCCAGCAGCTTGTATCAGGGGGCTGCCTACAATGAGCAGTTCTTC.

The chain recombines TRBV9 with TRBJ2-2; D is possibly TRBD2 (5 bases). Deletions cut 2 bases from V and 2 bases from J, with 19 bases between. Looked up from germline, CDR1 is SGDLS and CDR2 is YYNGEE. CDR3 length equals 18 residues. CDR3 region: CASSVPRETIKNTGELFF. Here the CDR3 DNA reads TGTGCCAGCAGCGTCCCACGGGAAACTATTAAAAACACCGGGGAGCTGTTTTTT.

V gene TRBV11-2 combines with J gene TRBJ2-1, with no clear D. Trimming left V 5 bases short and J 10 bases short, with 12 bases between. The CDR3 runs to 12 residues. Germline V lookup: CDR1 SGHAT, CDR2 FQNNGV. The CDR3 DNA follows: TGTGCCAGCAGCCTCGTAGGCCAAGAGCAGTTCTTC. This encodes CASSLVGQEQFF. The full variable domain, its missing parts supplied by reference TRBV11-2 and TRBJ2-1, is EAGVAQSPRYKIIEKRQSVAFWCNPISGHATLYWYQQILGQGPKLLIQFQNNGVVDDSQLPKDRFSAERLKGVDSTLKIQPAKLEDSAVYLCASSLVGQEQFFGPGTRLTVL.

The CDR3 is CASSYGIPANYGYTF. CDR3 DNA: TGTGCCAGCAGCTACGGGATACCAGCTAACTATGGCTACACCTTC. This chain connects TRBV7-2 to TRBJ1-2; no clear D gene. Germline loops: CDR1 SGHTA, CDR2 FQGNSA. Trimming removed 4 bases from V and 0 bases from J, with 12 bases in between. CDR3 length equals 15 residues. Supplemented by reference TRBV7-2 and TRBJ1-2, the full variable domain reads GAGVSQSPSNKVTEKGKDVELRCDPISGHTALYWYRQSLGQGLEFLIYFQGNSAPDKSGLPSDRFSAERTGGSVSTLTIQRTQQEDSAVYLCASSYGIPANYGYTFGSGTRLTVV.

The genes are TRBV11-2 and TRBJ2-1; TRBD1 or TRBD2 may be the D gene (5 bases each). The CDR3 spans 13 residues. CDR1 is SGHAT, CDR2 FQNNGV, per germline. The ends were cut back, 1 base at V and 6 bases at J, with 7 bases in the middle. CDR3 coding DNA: TGTGCCAGCAGCTTAGTAGGGACCAATGAGCAGTTCTTC. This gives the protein CASSLVGTNEQFF.

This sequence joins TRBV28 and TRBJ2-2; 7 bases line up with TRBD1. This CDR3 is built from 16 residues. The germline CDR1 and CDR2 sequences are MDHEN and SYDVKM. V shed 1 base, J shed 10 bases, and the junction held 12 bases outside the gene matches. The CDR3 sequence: CASSLLAQGTRAELFF. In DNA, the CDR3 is TGTGCCAGCAGTTTATTAGCACAGGGGACCCGTGCGGAGCTGTTTTTT.

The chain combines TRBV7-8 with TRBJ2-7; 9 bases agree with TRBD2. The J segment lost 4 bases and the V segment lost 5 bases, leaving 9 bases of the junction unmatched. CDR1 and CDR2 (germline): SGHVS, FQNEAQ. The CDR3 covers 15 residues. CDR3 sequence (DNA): TGTGCCAGCAGCGTGTTCCAGCGGGAGGAGTACGAGCAGTACTTC. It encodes CASSVFQREEYEQYF.

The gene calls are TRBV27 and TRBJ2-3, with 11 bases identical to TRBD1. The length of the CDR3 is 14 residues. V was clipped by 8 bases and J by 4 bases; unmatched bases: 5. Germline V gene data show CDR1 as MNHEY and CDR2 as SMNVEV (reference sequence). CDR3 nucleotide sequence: TGTGCCAGCTGGACAGGGGGCTTTTCAGATACGCAGTATTTT. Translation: CASWTGGFSDTQYF.